Sequencing of this T cell receptor (beta chain) was carried out in a study of blood T cells in healthy people across ages. This CDR3 contains 14 residues. Trimming removed 4 bases from V and 1 base from J; junction bases left unmatched: 5. Germline assignment: CDR1 SGHRS and CDR2 YFSETQ. This clonotype was counted only a few times. Primed by a sample-barcoded 5' primer and a J-beta primer mix, a second PCR proceeded for 7 to 11 cycles. TCRdb fed the 5' RACE reads into MiXCR, producing one record per CDR3 protein. Of roughly 900,000 distinct CDR3 sequences listed, around 48% are singletons. The sequenced sample was blood. The rearrangement joins TRBV5-1 to TRBJ2-7; TRBD1 agrees at 7 bases. The sequence was obtained from a man between 25 and 39 years old in good health. The CDR3 DNA reads TGCGCCAGCAGCGATCCGACAGGGTCCTACGAGCAGTACTTC. Its protein product is CASSDPTGSYEQYF.